These T cell receptor beta chains were read from a single sample in a study of long-term antiretroviral therapy in people with HIV. The assay was immunoSEQ multiplex PCR, and TCRdb's table has in-frame clones only and misses some. This table has tens of thousands of clones, 75% to 90% appearing once. This specimen was unsorted PBMCs, taken 0.4 years after starting antiretroviral therapy. The receptors stem from a man aged 45-60 years with HIV. The CDR3 runs from the conserved cysteine through the conserved F or W. The D gene is left open where the match is weak. Size values are once, few and many counts, or a class for expanded clones, and some rows have none.

V gene	J gene	clone size	D gene	CDR3 protein	CDR3 DNA
TRBV6-5	TRBJ1-1	once	NA	CASSYPGQGTFF	TGTGCCAGCAGTTACCCAGGGCAGGGAACTTTCTTT
TRBV28	TRBJ1-5	few	TRBD1	CASSPSGGGNQPQHF	TGTGCCAGCAGCCCCTCAGGGGGCGGGAATCAGCCCCAGCATTTT
TRBV13	TRBJ2-3	once	NA	CASSVGRSTDTQYF	TGTGCCAGCTCCGTAGGGCGTAGCACAGATACGCAGTATTTT
TRBV5-4	TRBJ2-5	NA	TRBD2	CASSKLGEGETQYF	TGTGCCAGCAGCAAACTAGGGGAGGGCGAGACCCAGTACTTC
TRBV5-4	TRBJ1-1	NA	NA	CASSAALTALTANTEAFF	TGTGCCAGCAGCGCGGCCCTGACGGCCCTCACGGCGAACACTGAAGCTTTCTTT
TRBV25-1	TRBJ2-7	NA	NA	CASRGSPYEQYF	TGTGCCAGCAGGGGGTCGCCCTACGAGCAGTACTTC
TRBV6-1	TRBJ1-4	NA	NA	CASSRRGATNEKLFF	TGTGCCAGCAGCCGGCGGGGGGCAACTAATGAAAAACTGTTTTTT
TRBV28	TRBJ1-1	once	NA	CASSLFSTNTEAFF	TGTGCCAGCAGTTTATTTAGCACGAACACTGAAGCTTTCTTT
TRBV6-5	TRBJ1-2	NA	NA	CASSRDLTGYGGYTF	TGTGCCAGCAGCCGCGACCTCACAGGTTACGGTGGCTACACCTTC
TRBV11-2	TRBJ1-6	NA	TRBD1	CASSLQGTARTSPLHF	TGTGCCAGCAGCTTACAAGGGACAGCGCGTACTTCACCCCTCCACTTT
TRBV18	TRBJ1-1	few	TRBD1	CASSPDRGRVNTEAFF	TGTGCCAGCTCACCGGACAGGGGGAGGGTGAACACTGAAGCTTTCTTT
TRBV10-3	TRBJ1-2	NA	NA	CAISDRPYGYTF	TGTGCCATCAGTGACAGGCCCTATGGCTACACCTTC
TRBV28	TRBJ2-5	NA	TRBD2	CASSRSGTSEETQYF	TGTGCCAGCAGCCGGAGCGGGACTAGCGAAGAGACCCAGTACTTC
TRBV18	TRBJ1-5	NA	NA	CASSPLGQNPDSNQPQHF	TGTGCCAGCTCACCACTAGGACAGAATCCTGATAGCAATCAGCCCCAGCATTTT
TRBV6-5	TRBJ2-2	NA	NA	CASRRGVWGTGELFF	TGTGCCAGCAGGAGGGGAGTGTGGGGCACCGGGGAGCTGTTTTTT
TRBV5-8	TRBJ2-7	NA	TRBD1	CASSSGTGYEQYF	TGTGCCAGCAGCTCGGGGACAGGCTACGAGCAGTACTTC
TRBV6-5	TRBJ1-5	NA	NA	CASSISNQGQQPQHF	TGTGCCAGCAGTATCTCCAACCAGGGTCAGCAGCCCCAGCATTTT
TRBV15	TRBJ1-6	once	NA	CATSREGGYNSPLHF	TGTGCCACCAGCAGAGAGGGGGGTTATAATTCACCCCTCCACTTT
TRBV5-4	TRBJ1-2	NA	NA	CASSAGPGSYYGYTF	TGTGCCAGCAGCGCGGGGCCAGGGTCTTACTATGGCTACACCTTC
TRBV18	TRBJ2-7	NA	NA	CASSPGSSYEQYF	TGTGCCAGCTCACCAGGGTCCTCCTACGAGCAGTACTTC
TRBV30	TRBJ1-5	NA	NA	CACAPGHNQPQHF	TGTGCCTGCGCCCCGGGTCACAATCAGCCCCAGCATTTT
TRBV2	TRBJ2-3	NA	NA	CASALGGVFSSSTDTQYF	TGTGCCAGCGCCTTGGGGGGAGTCTTTAGTTCTAGCACAGATACGCAGTATTTT
TRBV27	TRBJ2-3	NA	NA	CASSLLYSTTDTQYF	TGTGCCAGCAGTTTACTCTATTCCACCACAGATACGCAGTATTTT
TRBV28	TRBJ2-7	few	NA	CASSLGRGYEQYF	TGTGCCAGCAGTTTAGGAAGAGGCTACGAGCAGTACTTC
TRBV6-1	TRBJ1-5	NA	NA	CASRGQINQPQHF	TGTGCCAGCAGAGGACAGATCAATCAGCCCCAGCATTTT